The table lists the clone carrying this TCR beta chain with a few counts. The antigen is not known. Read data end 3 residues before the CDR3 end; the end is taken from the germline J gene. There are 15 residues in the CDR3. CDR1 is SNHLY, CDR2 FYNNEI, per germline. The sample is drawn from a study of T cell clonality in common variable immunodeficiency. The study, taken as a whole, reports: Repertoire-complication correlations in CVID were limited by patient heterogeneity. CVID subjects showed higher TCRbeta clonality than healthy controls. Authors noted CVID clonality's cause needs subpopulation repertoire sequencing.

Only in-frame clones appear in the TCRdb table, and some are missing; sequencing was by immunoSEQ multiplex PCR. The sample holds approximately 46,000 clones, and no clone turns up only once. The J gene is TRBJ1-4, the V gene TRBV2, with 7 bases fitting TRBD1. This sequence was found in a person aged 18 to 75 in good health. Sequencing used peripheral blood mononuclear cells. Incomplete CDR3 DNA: TGTGCCAGCAGGCCTAGGGTAGGGGGCGGTTCACCA. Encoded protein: CASRPRVGGGSP. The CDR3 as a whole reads CASRPRVGGGSPLFF.